The source of this TCR beta chain is a study of cytomegalovirus exposure and HLA in healthy donors (dated by TCRdb to about 2017). Describing the broader study: According to an earlier analysis of 587 of the donors, about 180 million T cells yielded 90 million to 140 million unique TCR beta sequences and approximately 300 Gb of sequence data. Approximately 300 gigabases of sequencing data and approximately 85 million unique TCR sequences were included in an early release covering about 600 HLA-typed donors. A later analysis re-examined previously published TCR beta repertoires from 600 to 700 donors and added high-resolution HLA genotyping to investigate patterns of TCR occurrence. About 5 DR-DQ haplotypes were handled as single units for association and clustering, since linkage in the cohort was strong. All discovery cohort repertoires had been generated on a single sequencing platform. Of the roughly 390 genotyped donors, approximately 80% fell in the genetic ancestry cluster associated with self-reported Caucasian donors. The number of typed donors differed by locus: about 620-640 for A, B, C, DRB1 and DQB1; approximately 520 for DQA1; approximately 610 for DPA1; and roughly 490 for DPB1. A later genetic analysis used genome-wide SNP genotypes for about 65% of the 666 donors, treating that subset as a discovery cohort. To predict cytomegalovirus infection status, the study brought together high-throughput TCR immunosequencing, statistical association of individual TCRs with disease status, and machine learning. On average, roughly 250,000 unique TCR beta nucleotide sequences were sequenced per donor among a few hundred genotyped donors of the cohort, with roughly 19% of those sequences being non-productive. Rather than drawing on any new phenotypic data, the later analysis identified candidate immune exposures from TCR beta sequences and the way those sequences occurred across donors. HLA typing included class I and class II loci at four-digit resolution. An earlier analysis of several hundred of the donors used high-throughput TCR beta sequencing to judge whether each TCR beta V gene segment behaved as functional or pseudogenic. Besides the first cohort of roughly 640 subjects, a separate validation cohort made up of roughly 120 different subjects was used. Donor age, sex, ethnicity and CMV serostatus were collected together with the repertoire data. Using immunosequencing, the study profiled T cell repertoires from roughly 650 subjects and related those repertoires to cytomegalovirus serostatus. The study aimed to test whether signatures of past pathogen exposure could be identified by cataloging public T cell receptors.

Reading from cysteine to phenylalanine, the CDR3 counts 15 amino acids. Left in the record is the CDR3 DNA by itself, 45 bases read in frame from the first base. Trimming takes 0 bases from V and 0 bases from J, and the germline ends sit 6 bases apart. From a lookup of the germline V gene, CDR1 and CDR2 are LGHNA and YSLEER. Overall study outcomes, separate from this receptor: In a later analysis, HLA-associated TCR beta chains were found to be more clonally expanded and to have lower generation probabilities than equally common non-associated chains. Compared with the approximately 600-donor mean, donors in an Asian-associated ancestry cluster had fewer N-insertions in productive TCRs, according to a later genetic analysis. HLA typing was unavailable for some donors at each locus, so association tests used only the typed subset. When HLA alleles, especially DR and DQ, strongly co-occurred, attributing TCR associations to individual alleles was difficult. A cluster of highly shared sequence variants was judged likely to represent a technical artifact of the sequencing pipeline. In an earlier analysis of 587 of the donors, most TCR beta V segments were observed in productive rearrangements about 90% or about 30% of the time, broadly matching IMGT annotations. A further reported finding was that TCR beta sequences accurately predicted the HLA-A and HLA-B alleles for most subjects in the first cohort. Correlated functional status among segregating V segments might be attributable to linkage disequilibrium, but an unknown experimental factor could not be ruled out. Most CMV-associated TCR beta chains appeared to be HLA-restricted in a later analysis, and the HLA associations seemed to be driven largely by CMV exposure. At a false discovery rate of 0.05, a later analysis linked about 17,000 TCR beta sequences to specific HLA alleles. An association between a missense DCLRE1C variant and V-gene and J-gene trimming of TCR beta chains was found in a later genetic analysis and replicated in an independent cohort. Across donors, most TCR sequences were observed very rarely, whereas some public TCRs were present in many individuals. A few of the identified cytomegalovirus-associated TCR beta chains were confirmed in vitro to be specific for cytomegalovirus antigens. A later analysis reported that several top co-occurrence clusters appeared linked to parvovirus B19, influenza, CMV and Epstein-Barr virus. Only TCR beta chains were sequenced in this cohort, and the absence of alpha or paired-chain data limited detectable features. It was suggested by the authors that the approach could potentially be generalized to other disease states and immunological phenotypes. In the study, approximately 160 TCR beta chains were listed as associated with cytomegalovirus. For the cohort, immune exposure information was limited to CMV serostatus. Sequencing depth was assumed to be roughly uniform across donors in the presence/absence analyses, though that assumption may not hold. The classifier was reported to diagnose cytomegalovirus status with high specificity and sensitivity in both the original and validation cohorts. In a later analysis, the rate of TCR association differed among HLA loci, with DRB1 alleles having the most associated TCRs and HLA-C alleles having the fewest. The earlier analysis of approximately 540 of the donors excluded approximately 17 rarely observed V segments, including chromosome 9 orphons, because counts were too low. Because the 87-base-pair reads could not distinguish some IMGT-functional V segments, including TRBV6-2 and TRBV6-3, those segments were excluded.

In total, approximately 700 healthy bone marrow donors made up the cohort. All cohort members were sampled while nominally healthy, although unrecorded immune exposures were likely present. CMV serostatus was recorded as positive for roughly 300 and negative for about 50% of the 666 cohort members, whereas no CMV serostatus was recorded for the donor in question. Every donor gave a peripheral blood sample, and the peripheral blood mononuclear cells from that sample were used for TCR beta sequencing. The Qiagen DNeasy Blood Extraction Kit was used to extract genomic DNA from the blood cell samples. The library was made by the immunoSEQ multiplex PCR assay. A mixture of 60 forward primers for TCR Vbeta segments and 13 reverse primers for TCR Jbeta segments was used in the multiplex PCR. The CDR3 region of rearranged TCR beta genes was amplified from genomic DNA with a multiplex PCR assay. The Illumina HiSeq System was used to sequence the amplified TCR beta libraries as 87-base-pair reads. The study's own analysis went as follows. Across the 700 or so repertoires, a later analysis counted around 80 million unique TCR beta chains, 8.5 million to 12 million of which were shared by at least two donors. Raw reads were error-corrected and collapsed into unique sequences with a nearest-neighbor algorithm that merged closely related sequences to remove PCR and sequencing errors. CDR3 sequences were aligned to IMGT reference sequences to assign V, D and J gene segments. For a sequence to be retained, a match of at least six nucleotides was required to both a V gene segment and a J gene segment. A rearrangement counted as productive if the CDR3 had no stop codons and remained in frame with V and J, and every other rearrangement counted as non-productive. Following IMGT convention, CDR3 was defined as the stretch from the second conserved V-encoded cysteine to the conserved J-encoded phenylalanine. Sequences without an unambiguous match to a single V gene segment were excluded from the earlier analysis of about 640 of the donors. An earlier analysis of a few hundred of the donors called V segments functional above 56.7% productive rearrangements and segregating when the between-donor standard deviation exceeded 5%. A statistical classification framework was built to diagnose cytomegalovirus status from the catalog of TCR beta chain sequences. V and J gene assignment, in a later analysis, came from comparing TCR nucleotide sequences with IMGT/GENE-DB human TR gene sequences. Using the TCRdist pipeline, a later analysis assigned CDR3 sequences along with most-parsimonious VDJ recombination scenarios. In a later analysis, every TCR beta chain was defined by the combination of its CDR3 amino acid sequence and its V-gene family, and reads without a unique V-gene family were dropped. A later analysis removed roughly 590 highly shared, low-generation-probability nucleotide sequences to deal with suspected cross-contamination and a sequencing artifact. In a later analysis, a clonal expansion index was calculated for each public chain from normalized within-repertoire ranks of inferred template counts. In a later analysis, generation probabilities were computed using a VDJ recombination model fitted to out-of-frame rearrangements, and the results were checked against IGoR. In a later analysis, hypergeometric tests were used to score TCR-TCR, TCR-HLA and TCR-CMV co-occurrence, with a repertoire-size bias correction applied to TCR pairs. False discovery rates were estimated in a later analysis by permuting HLA or CMV assignments 20 times. A later analysis grouped co-occurring TCRs with DBSCAN, adding TCRdist sequence similarity when clustering within HLA-allele-positive subsets. Repertoires with fewer than 30,000 or more than 120,000 public chains, plus five repertoires with anomalous nucleotide sharing, were excluded from co-occurrence clustering. The source is immuneACCESS, and TCRdb retained only in-frame sequences with V and J called. Part of the clones is not carried over; for the studies checked, unresolved V genes explain less than half of this, and the remainder is unexplained. That table gives V, J and clone size, and the DNA gave D and trimming. This sample has tens of thousands of clones in its table, and under 75% of those were observed once. The leading ten clones occupy over 2% of the sample.

About this clone: The target of this receptor is not known. Per-base quality was not reported, and no clone a single base away is much larger than it.

The sample taken for sequencing was PBMCs. This TCR derives from a human donor in good health. Rearrangement joined TRBV4-3 to TRBJ2-1; the D gene remains uncertain. The sequenced DNA is TGCGCCAGCAGCCAAGATCGGTACTCCTACAATGAGCAGTTCTTC. The translation is CASSQDRYSYNEQFF.